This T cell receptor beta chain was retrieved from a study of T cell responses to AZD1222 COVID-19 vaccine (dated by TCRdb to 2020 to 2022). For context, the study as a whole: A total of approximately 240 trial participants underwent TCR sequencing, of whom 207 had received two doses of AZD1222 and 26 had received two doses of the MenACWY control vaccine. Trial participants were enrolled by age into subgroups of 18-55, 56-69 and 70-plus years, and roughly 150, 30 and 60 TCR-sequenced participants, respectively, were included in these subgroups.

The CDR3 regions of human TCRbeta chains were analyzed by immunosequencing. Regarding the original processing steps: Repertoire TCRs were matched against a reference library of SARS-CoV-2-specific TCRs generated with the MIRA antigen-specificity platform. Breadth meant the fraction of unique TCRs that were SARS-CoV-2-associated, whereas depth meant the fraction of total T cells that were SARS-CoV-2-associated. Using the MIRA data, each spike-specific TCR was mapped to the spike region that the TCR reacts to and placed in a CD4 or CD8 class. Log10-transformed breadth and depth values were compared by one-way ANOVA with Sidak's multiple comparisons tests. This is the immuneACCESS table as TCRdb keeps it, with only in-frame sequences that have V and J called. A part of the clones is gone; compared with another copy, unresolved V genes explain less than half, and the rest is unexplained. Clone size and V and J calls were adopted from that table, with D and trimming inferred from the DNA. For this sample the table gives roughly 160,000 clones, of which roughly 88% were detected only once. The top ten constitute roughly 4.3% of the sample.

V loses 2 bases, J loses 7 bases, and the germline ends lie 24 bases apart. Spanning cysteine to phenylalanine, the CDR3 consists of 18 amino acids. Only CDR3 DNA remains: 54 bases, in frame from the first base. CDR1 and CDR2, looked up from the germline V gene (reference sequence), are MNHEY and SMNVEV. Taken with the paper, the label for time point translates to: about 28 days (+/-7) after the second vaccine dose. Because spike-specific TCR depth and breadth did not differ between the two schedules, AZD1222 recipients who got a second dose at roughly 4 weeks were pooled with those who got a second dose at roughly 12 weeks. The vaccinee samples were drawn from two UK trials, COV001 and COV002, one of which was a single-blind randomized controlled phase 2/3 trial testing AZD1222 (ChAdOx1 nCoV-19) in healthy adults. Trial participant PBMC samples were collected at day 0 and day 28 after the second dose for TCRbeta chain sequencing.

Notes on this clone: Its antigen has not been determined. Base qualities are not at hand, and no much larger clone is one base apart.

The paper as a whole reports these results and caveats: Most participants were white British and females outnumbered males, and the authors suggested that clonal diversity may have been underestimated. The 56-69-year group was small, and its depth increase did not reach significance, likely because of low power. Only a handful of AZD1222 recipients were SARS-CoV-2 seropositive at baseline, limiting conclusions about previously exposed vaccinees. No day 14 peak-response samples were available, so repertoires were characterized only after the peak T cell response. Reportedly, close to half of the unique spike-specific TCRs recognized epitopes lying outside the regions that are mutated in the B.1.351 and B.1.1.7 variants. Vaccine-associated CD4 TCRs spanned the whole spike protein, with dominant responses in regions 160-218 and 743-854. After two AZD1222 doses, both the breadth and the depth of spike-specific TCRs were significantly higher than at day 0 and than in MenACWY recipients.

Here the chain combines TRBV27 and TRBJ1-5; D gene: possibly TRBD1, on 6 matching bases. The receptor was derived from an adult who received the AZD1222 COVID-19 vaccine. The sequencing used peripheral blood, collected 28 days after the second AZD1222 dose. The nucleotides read TGTGCCAGCAGTTTAAGGGGGGGTCCAATGGCGACTGGGCAGCCCCAGCATTTT. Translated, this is CASSLRGGPMATGQPQHF.